This is a list of T cell receptor beta chains from one sample in a study of T cell repertoires in cytomegalovirus infection. From the reads, TCRdb called clonotypes with MiXCR, one entry per CDR3 protein. The data contain roughly 500,000 distinct CDR3 sequences, more than 40% of them singletons. For these receptors, no antigen is known. The source was cultured PBMCs, collected from culture after CMV antigen stimulation. All receptors derive from a human donor in good health (CMV status not recorded). Some clones in this sample may be carry-over from other donors' samples. CDR3s include the opening cysteine and the closing phenylalanine or tryptophan. D genes are given only for firm matches. Clone sizes are given selectively: once, few, many, or a class where the clone is expanded.

few	-	TRBV7-2	12	TRBJ2-1	TGTGCCAGCAGCTTAGCGACTTATGAGCAGTTCTTC	CASSLATYEQFF
-	-	TRBV11-2	15	TRBJ2-4	TGTGCCAGCAGGTCACCCGGGAGCGCCAAAAACATTCAGTACTTC	CASRSPGSAKNIQYF
few	-	TRBV5-1	16	TRBJ2-2	TGCGCCAGCAGCCCCCTCGTAGGGGATGAGACCGGGGAGCTGTTTTTT	CASSPLVGDETGELFF
few	TRBD2	TRBV12-3/TRBV12-4	14	TRBJ2-3	TGTGCCAGCAGATCTAGCGGGGGTTCAGATACGCAGTATTTT	CASRSSGGSDTQYF
few	-	TRBV6-2/TRBV6-3	16	TRBJ2-5	TGTGCCAGCAGTCACTCAGGGCCAGCTCGGAAAGAGACCCAGTACTTC	CASSHSGPARKETQYF
few	-	TRBV11-2	14	TRBJ1-2	TGTGCCAGCAGCTTAGTTGGGGGAGTAGATGGCTACACCTTC	CASSLVGGVDGYTF
-	-	TRBV20-1	15	TRBJ1-5	TGCAGTGCTAGAGACGGCAGGGAGGGCAATCAGCCCCAGCATTTT	CSARDGREGNQPQHF
-	-	TRBV7-9	13	TRBJ2-7	TGTGCCAGCAGCGACAGTGCCACCTACGAGCAGTACTTC	CASSDSATYEQYF
-	-	TRBV28	14	TRBJ2-7	TGTGCCAGCAGTTTTAGTACAGGGCGCTACGAGCAGTACTTC	CASSFSTGRYEQYF
-	-	TRBV6-5	15	TRBJ2-3	TGTGCCAGCAGGCAACGTCCGGGGGCCGGAGATACGCAGTATTTT	CASRQRPGAGDTQYF
-	-	TRBV12-3/TRBV12-4	17	TRBJ1-3	TGTGCCAGCAGTTCCATTAAACGACGGAACTCTGGAAACACCATATATTTT	CASSSIKRRNSGNTIYF
-	-	TRBV7-9	16	TRBJ2-1	TGTGCCAGCACCCTCCCACAAGGTAAAAGTTACAATGAGCAGTTCTTC	CASTLPQGKSYNEQFF
-	-	TRBV11-2	14	TRBJ1-5	TGTGCCAGCAGCGCGCGACAGCCCAATCAGCCCCAGCATTTT	CASSARQPNQPQHF
-	TRBD1	TRBV27	13	TRBJ1-1	TGTGCCAGCAGTCCGTGGGACAGGGGAAAAGCTTTCTTT	CASSPWDRGKAFF
once	TRBD2	TRBV6-2/TRBV6-3	16	TRBJ2-7	TGTGCCAGCAGTCGCCACGGTAGCGGGGGGACCTACGAGCAGTACTTC	CASSRHGSGGTYEQYF
few	TRBD1	TRBV10-3	19	TRBJ1-2	TGTGCCATCAGTGGATGGACAGGGAGGGAGAACGTGGCTAACTATGGCTACACCTTC	CAISGWTGRENVANYGYTF
-	-	TRBV3-1	13	TRBJ2-1	TGTGCCAGCAGCCAAGGGGCTAGCCCCTCGGAGTTCTTC	CASSQGASPSEFF
-	-	TRBV25-1	11	TRBJ2-2	TGTGCCAGCGCCATAGGCGGGGAGCTGTTTTTT	CASAIGGELFF
few	-	TRBV7-8	15	TRBJ2-1	TGTGCCAGCAGCCGCCGGAGGGGGGGGTTGGATGAGCAGTTCTTC	CASSRRRGGLDEQFF
-	TRBD1	TRBV9	14	TRBJ1-6	TGTGCCAGCAGCGTCCAGGGGGGAAGGACACCCCTCCACTTT	CASSVQGGRTPLHF